This T cell receptor (beta chain) was sequenced for a study of Graves' ophthalmopathy and Graves' hyperthyroidism. Points from the study as a whole: Using a 13-signature model, the authors split ophthalmopathy from stable hyperthyroidism, with around 89% sensitivity and around 84% specificity.

This clonotype was detected only a few times. Its antigen is unidentified. This CDR3 has 16 amino acids. In germline, CDR1 is LGHNT, CDR2 FRNRAP. Trimming removed 1 base from V and 4 bases from J; junction bases left unmatched: 7. RNA transcripts provided the template for amplifying TCR beta CDR3 regions. HTBI primers were employed in first-round RT-PCR, then a second-round multiplex PCR followed. Via MiXCR, TCRdb re-called the multiplex PCR reads, giving one row per CDR3 protein. Seen here are around 590,000 distinct CDR3 sequences, roughly 40% observed once, and the top ten hold less than 4.5%. Sample: peripheral blood or thyroid tissue (not recorded which). The chain employs TRBV12-5 and TRBJ2-5, with 9 bases lining up with TRBD1. This receptor was identified in an adult man with Graves' hyperthyroidism. CDR3 coding DNA: TGTGCTAGTGGTTTGGCCGGGACAGGGCCGAGAGAGACCCAGTACTTC. Protein product: CASGLAGTGPRETQYF.